Listed below are T cell receptor beta chains from one sample, sequenced in a study of early T cells in non-severe SARS-CoV-2 infection. TCRdb itself ran the 5' RACE reads through MiXCR, one entry per CDR3 protein. The sample yields 66,000 or so distinct CDR3 sequences, under 14% seen once. Sequences were obtained from whole blood. The receptors come from an adult who was a healthcare worker with PCR-confirmed SARS-CoV-2 infection or an uninfected control (not recorded which). The CDR3 runs from the conserved cysteine through the conserved F or W. A D gene is named only where the DNA matches it firmly. Not all rows give a size; the values are once, few, many and, for expanded clones, a class.

CDR3 DNA	CDR3 protein	clone size	J gene	V gene	D gene
TGTGCCAGCAGCCGTGGACCGCATGAAAAACTGTTTTTT	CASSRGPHEKLFF	many	TRBJ1-4	TRBV6-5	NA
TGTGCCAGCAGTCCCCGACTAGCGGGGGAGGAGACCCAGTACTTC	CASSPRLAGEETQYF	many	TRBJ2-5	TRBV6-5	TRBD2
TGTGCCAGTAGTCGAAGGACGAGCGGTGAGCAGTTCTTC	CASSRRTSGEQFF	NA	TRBJ2-1	TRBV19	NA
TGTGCCAGCAGCTTAGATAGGGGAGGGGAGCAGTACTTC	CASSLDRGGEQYF	NA	TRBJ2-7	TRBV11-2	TRBD2
TGTGCCAGCAGTTTCACAGGGGGGTCCTATAATTCACCCCTCCACTTT	CASSFTGGSYNSPLHF	NA	TRBJ1-6	TRBV25-1	TRBD1
TGTGCCAGCAACGACAGAACCGGGGAGCTGTTTTTT	CASNDRTGELFF	few	TRBJ2-2	TRBV7-2	NA
TGTGCCAGCAGTAGGGGGGACCGCTACGAGCAGTACTTC	CASSRGDRYEQYF	NA	TRBJ2-7	TRBV14	NA
TGTGCCAGCAGCTCCACGGGACTAGACCGGAAGCAGTTCTTC	CASSSTGLDRKQFF	many	TRBJ2-1	TRBV7-2	TRBD2
TGTGCCAGCAGCTCGGCGCGGGGGGTCTACAATGAGCAGTTCTTC	CASSSARGVYNEQFF	few	TRBJ2-1	TRBV7-9	TRBD2
TGTGCCAGCAGTGACTCTGGGGCGACAATGAACACTGAAGCTTTCTTT	CASSDSGATMNTEAFF	NA	TRBJ1-1	TRBV6-4	NA
TGCGCCAGCAGCTTGGGGAGCGACTATGGCTACACCTTC	CASSLGSDYGYTF	many	TRBJ1-2	TRBV5-1	NA
TGCAGTGCTAGAGAACAGATGAACACTGAAGCTTTCTTT	CSAREQMNTEAFF	many	TRBJ1-1	TRBV20-1	NA
TGTGCCAGCAGTTACTCTGGAGGGCAAGAGACCCAGTACTTC	CASSYSGGQETQYF	NA	TRBJ2-5	TRBV6-5	NA
TGTGCCAGCAGTGAAGTACCGTACACAGATACGCAGTATTTT	CASSEVPYTDTQYF	NA	TRBJ2-3	TRBV2	NA
TGTGCCAGCAGGTCGGGGGACGGGGCCACAGATACGCAGTATTTT	CASRSGDGATDTQYF	few	TRBJ2-3	TRBV5-4	NA
TGTGCCAGCAGTCGCTACCGGGACAGGGAGGGAAATAGCAATCAGCCCCAGCATTTT	CASSRYRDREGNSNQPQHF	many	TRBJ1-5	TRBV12-3/TRBV12-4	TRBD1
TGTGCCTGGAGTCGTGGCCGGTTTGACACTGAAGCTTTCTTT	CAWSRGRFDTEAFF	NA	TRBJ1-1	TRBV30	NA
TGTGCCAGCACGTTAGGGGAGCGCGAGCAGTACTTC	CASTLGEREQYF	NA	TRBJ2-7	TRBV6-6	NA
TGTGCCAGCAGTTTATTCTTGCGCGAGCAGTACTTC	CASSLFLREQYF	many	TRBJ2-7	TRBV12-3/TRBV12-4	NA
TGTGCCAGCAGCCAAGAAGCTAGCGGGGTCCAAGAGACCCAGTACTTC	CASSQEASGVQETQYF	many	TRBJ2-5	TRBV3-1	TRBD2
TGTGCCAGCAGCCCGCGGACTAGCAACGAGCAGTTCTTC	CASSPRTSNEQFF	few	TRBJ2-1	TRBV5-6	TRBD2
TGTGCCAGCAGTGTTCAAGCGGGGGGATTTATAAGCACAGATACGCAGTATTTT	CASSVQAGGFISTDTQYF	few	TRBJ2-3	TRBV2	TRBD2
TGCGCCAGCAGCCCAGACTACTTCGAGCAGTACTTC	CASSPDYFEQYF	NA	TRBJ2-7	TRBV4-1	NA
TGTGCCAGCAGTGAAACAGGACTCCCCTACGAGCAGTACTTC	CASSETGLPYEQYF	NA	TRBJ2-7	TRBV25-1	NA
TGTGCCAGCAGCTTAACGGTGGCAGGACGCAATGAGCAGTTCTTC	CASSLTVAGRNEQFF	many	TRBJ2-1	TRBV7-3	NA
TGTGCCAGCAGCTTAGAGCGGGGGACCTATAATTCACCCCTCCACTTT	CASSLERGTYNSPLHF	NA	TRBJ1-6	TRBV13	NA
TGCGCCAGCAGGAAACCCCTAACTCAGGGTTCGAACACTGAAGCTTTCTTT	CASRKPLTQGSNTEAFF	NA	TRBJ1-1	TRBV10-2	NA
TGTGCCAGCGTGAGCTCCTATGGCTACACCTTC	CASVSSYGYTF	many	TRBJ1-2	TRBV6-1	NA
TGCGCCAGCAGCCAAGAGGGCAGGAACACCGGGGAGCTGTTTTTT	CASSQEGRNTGELFF	few	TRBJ2-2	TRBV4-3	NA
TGTGCCAGCAGCTTAACGGCGGGCTCCTACGAGCAGTACTTC	CASSLTAGSYEQYF	many	TRBJ2-7	TRBV11-3	NA
TGTGCCAGCAGCTTACTAGCGGGGGGGCAAGGGGAGCTGTTTTTT	CASSLLAGGQGELFF	NA	TRBJ2-2	TRBV7-2	TRBD2
TGTGCCAGCACTCTAGGGTTTAGAGAGACCCAGTACTTC	CASTLGFRETQYF	few	TRBJ2-5	TRBV21-1	NA
TGTGCCAGCAGCCTAACAAGGACTACAGATACGCAGTATTTT	CASSLTRTTDTQYF	NA	TRBJ2-3	TRBV27	NA
TGCGCCAGCAGTCCCGGGACTAGCGGGGGGTCCTACGAGCAGTACTTC	CASSPGTSGGSYEQYF	many	TRBJ2-7	TRBV10-1	TRBD2
TGTGCCAGCACCCGACAGCCCTCCTACGAGCAGTACTTC	CASTRQPSYEQYF	many	TRBJ2-7	TRBV11-2	NA
TGTGCCAGCTCACCGGGGGACAGAGAGGAAGCTTTCTTT	CASSPGDREEAFF	many	TRBJ1-1	TRBV18	TRBD1
TGCAGGGCGGGACAGAACACTGAAGCTTTCTTT	CRAGQNTEAFF	NA	TRBJ1-1	TRBV29-1	NA
TGTGCCAGCAGCGCCGGACTAGCCTACGAGCAGTACTTC	CASSAGLAYEQYF	NA	TRBJ2-7	TRBV9	TRBD2
TGCAGTGCTAGGCGGGACATGAACACTGAAGCTTTCTTT	CSARRDMNTEAFF	few	TRBJ1-1	TRBV20-1	NA
TGCAGTGCTAGAGGCGCCGGGGACACCATATATTTT	CSARGAGDTIYF	NA	TRBJ1-3	TRBV20-1	NA
TGTGCCAGCTCACCCAACTCTCCGGGACAAACCTATGGCTACACCTTC	CASSPNSPGQTYGYTF	many	TRBJ1-2	TRBV18	NA
TGCGCCAGCAGATTAGGGACAGGAGTATCCTACGAGCAGTACTTC	CASRLGTGVSYEQYF	few	TRBJ2-7	TRBV10-2	TRBD1
TGTGCCAGCAGTTACGGGGGGCCCAACTATGGCTACACCTTC	CASSYGGPNYGYTF	many	TRBJ1-2	TRBV6-6	NA
TGTGCCAGCGGGTGGGACGAGCAGTACTTC	CASGWDEQYF	NA	TRBJ2-7	TRBV10-3	NA
TGCAGCGTCACTCAAGCAGGGGAGACCCAGTACTTC	CSVTQAGETQYF	NA	TRBJ2-5	TRBV29-1	NA
TGCAGTGCTACTGGACTACCCTACGCCGAGCAGTACTTC	CSATGLPYAEQYF	few	TRBJ2-7	TRBV20-1	NA
TGTGCCAGCAGTTACCCGGGGACGTACGAGCAGTACTTC	CASSYPGTYEQYF	NA	TRBJ2-7	TRBV6-5	NA
TGTGCCAGCAGCTTAGCCATCACAGATACGCAGTATTTT	CASSLAITDTQYF	few	TRBJ2-3	TRBV7-2	NA
TGCGCCAGCAGCTTGGGTCGGGTCCAAGAGACCCAGTACTTC	CASSLGRVQETQYF	many	TRBJ2-5	TRBV5-1	NA
TGTGCCTGGAGTGTACTCCGGGTGGAGACCCAGTACTTC	CAWSVLRVETQYF	few	TRBJ2-5	TRBV30	NA
TGCAGTGCTAGAGGGGGGACTAGCGCGAGGGGCACAGATACGCAGTATTTT	CSARGGTSARGTDTQYF	NA	TRBJ2-3	TRBV20-1	TRBD2
TGTGCCAGCAGCTTAGAATTTTCGACCGGGGAGCTGTTTTTT	CASSLEFSTGELFF	NA	TRBJ2-2	TRBV7-2	NA
TGTGCCAGCAGCTTGGAAAGCGGGTTGGGTGAGCAGTTCTTC	CASSLESGLGEQFF	few	TRBJ2-1	TRBV7-3	NA
TGTGCCAGCAGCTCAGGGACAGCGAACACCGGGGAGCTGTTTTTT	CASSSGTANTGELFF	many	TRBJ2-2	TRBV7-9	TRBD1